This T cell receptor (beta chain) was sequenced for a study of T cell repertoires in cytomegalovirus infection. TCRdb processed the reads anew with MiXCR; each CDR3 protein has one entry. Of about 150,000 distinct CDR3 sequences listed, about 20% are singletons. With V trimmed by 3 bases and J by 0 bases, 14 bases remained unmatched. Germline V gene data show CDR1 as SGHTA and CDR2 as FQGNSA. The CDR3 covers 20 residues. The specimen was PBMCs. The chain combines TRBV7-2 with TRBJ1-6; TRBD1 matches at 7 bases. The receptor comes from a human donor in good health (CMV status not recorded). Some clones in this sample may be carry-over from other donors' samples. DNA of the CDR3: TGTGCCAGCAGCTTGGGACGTAAGACAGGGACGAGCTCCTATAATTCACCCCTCCACTTT. Translation: CASSLGRKTGTSSYNSPLHF. Combining the CDR3 with reference TRBV7-2 and TRBJ1-6 gives the whole variable domain GAGVSQSPSNKVTEKGKDVELRCDPISGHTALYWYRQSLGQGLEFLIYFQGNSAPDKSGLPSDRFSAERTGGSVSTLTIQRTQQEDSAVYLCASSLGRKTGTSSYNSPLHFGNGTRLTVT.